This T cell receptor (beta chain) is drawn from a study of blood T cell repertoires in COVID-19. Study background: Material from acute and convalescent COVID-19 was sourced from the United States, Italy and Spain. PBMCs, B-cell-depleted T cells, or T cells were the source of the cDNA or gDNA that made up the material.

In the original analysis: Amplification of reference gene primers provided the estimated nucleated cell counts. TCRdb's table, derived via immunoSEQ multiplex PCR, lists solely in-frame clones and lacks some. Clonal size and the V and J genes are those of that table, whereas D and trimming came from the DNA. Of about 160,000 clones listed, about 93% were seen once; the top ten hold roughly 4.8%. The J segment lost 8 bases and the V segment lost 7 bases, leaving 12 bases of the junction unmatched. This CDR3 spans 15 amino acids. Germline CDR1 is SGHRS and CDR2 is YFSETQ. Source material: peripheral blood. This TCR derives from a woman in her forties or fifties with acute or convalescent COVID-19. The J gene is TRBJ1-2, the V gene TRBV5-1; 12 nucleotides match TRBD1. The CDR3 DNA follows: TGCGCCAGCTCCCCGGGACAGGGGGCGGCTGGGGGCTACACCTTC. It encodes CASSPGQGAAGGYTF.